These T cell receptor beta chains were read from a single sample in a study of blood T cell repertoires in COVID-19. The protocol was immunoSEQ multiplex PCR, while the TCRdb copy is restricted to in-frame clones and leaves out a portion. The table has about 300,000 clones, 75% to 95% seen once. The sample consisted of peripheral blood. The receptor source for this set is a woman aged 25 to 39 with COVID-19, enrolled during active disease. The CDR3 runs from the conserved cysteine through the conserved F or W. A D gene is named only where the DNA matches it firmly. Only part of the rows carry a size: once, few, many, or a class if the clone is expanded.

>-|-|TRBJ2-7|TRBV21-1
TGTGCCAGCAGCAAAGTAGGACTAGCGGGAGTTGGCGAGCAGTACTTC
CASSKVGLAGVGEQYF
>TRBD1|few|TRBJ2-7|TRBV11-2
TGTGCCAGCAGCTCCAAGCCGGACAGGGGCTCCTACGAGCAGTACTTC
CASSSKPDRGSYEQYF
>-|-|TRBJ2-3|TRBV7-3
TGTGCCAGCAGCCCGCGGAGTTCTAGCACAGATACGCAGTATTTT
CASSPRSSSTDTQYF
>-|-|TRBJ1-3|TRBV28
TGTGCCAGCAGTTTCGGAAGGGCAGGGGTAGGAAACACCATATATTTT
CASSFGRAGVGNTIYF
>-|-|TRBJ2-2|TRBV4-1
TGCGCCAGCAGCCAAGATGGCGTACTGGGGGCCACCGGGGAGCTGTTTTTT
CASSQDGVLGATGELFF
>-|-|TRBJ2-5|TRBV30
TGTGCCTGGAGTGCCAGGGCAGAGACCCAGTACTTC
CAWSARAETQYF
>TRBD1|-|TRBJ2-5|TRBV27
TGTGCCAGCAGTTTATCAGCACAGGGGGCTTGGGAGACCCAGTACTTC
CASSLSAQGAWETQYF
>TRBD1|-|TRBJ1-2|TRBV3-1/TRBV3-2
TGTGCCAGCAGCCAGGCGGACAGGGGGCCCTACTATGGCTACACCTTC
CASSQADRGPYYGYTF
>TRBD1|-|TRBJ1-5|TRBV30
TGTGCCTGGAGTGGATTAAGGACAGGGGATCAGCCCCAGCATTTT
CAWSGLRTGDQPQHF
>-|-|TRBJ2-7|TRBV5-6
TGTGCCAGCAGCTTGGCCGTCAACTACCCCTACGAGCAGTACTTC
CASSLAVNYPYEQYF
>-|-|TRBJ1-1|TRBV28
TGTGCCAGCAGTTTGGGGGGGGTCACTGAAGCTTTCTTT
CASSLGGVTEAFF
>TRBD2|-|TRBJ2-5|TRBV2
TGTGCCAGCAGTGACGGACTAGCGGGATGGGAGACCCAGTACTTC
CASSDGLAGWETQYF
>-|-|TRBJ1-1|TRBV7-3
TGTGCCAGCAGCTTAGGGCCAGATCCGAACACTGAAGCTTTCTTT
CASSLGPDPNTEAFF
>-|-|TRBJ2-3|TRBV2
TGTGCCAGCAGTCAAACTCAGGGGGGAGGCACAGATACGCAGTATTTT
CASSQTQGGGTDTQYF
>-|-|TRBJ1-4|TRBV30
TGTGCCTGTTTTTCTCCAGGGAAGTGGGCCGAAAAACTGTTTTTT
CACFSPGKWAEKLFF
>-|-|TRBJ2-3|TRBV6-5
TGTGCCAGCAGGCAGAGGGGGGGGTTAACAGATACGCAGTATTTT
CASRQRGGLTDTQYF
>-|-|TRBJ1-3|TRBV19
TGTGCCAGTAGTCAGGTCGGCTCTGGAAACACCATATATTTT
CASSQVGSGNTIYF
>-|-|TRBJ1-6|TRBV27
TGTGCCAGCAGTTTGAGTAACGGAGATTATAATTCACCCCTCCACTTT
CASSLSNGDYNSPLHF
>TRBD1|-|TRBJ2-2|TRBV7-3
TGTGCCAGTAAGGGACAGCTGAACACCGGGGAGCTGTTTTTT
CASKGQLNTGELFF
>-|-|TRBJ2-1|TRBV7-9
TGTGCCAGCAGCTTTAGGGACTTGGGGAGAAACAATGAGCAGTTCTTC
CASSFRDLGRNNEQFF
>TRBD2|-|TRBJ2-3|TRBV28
TGTGCCAGCAGTTCTCCGGGACTAGCGGGAGGAGGAGATACGCAGTATTTT
CASSSPGLAGGGDTQYF
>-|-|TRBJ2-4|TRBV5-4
TGTGCCAGCACCCAGGGTGGGGTAAACGCGAACATTCAGTACTTC
CASTQGGVNANIQYF
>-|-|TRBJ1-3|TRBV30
TGTGCCTGGAGTGTACAAAGGAGCAACTCTGGAAACACCATATATTTT
CAWSVQRSNSGNTIYF
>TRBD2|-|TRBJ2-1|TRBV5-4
TGTGCCAGCAGCAGCGGGACTAGCGGTTACAATGAGCAGTTCTTC
CASSSGTSGYNEQFF
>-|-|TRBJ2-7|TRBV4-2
TGTGCCAGCAGCCAAGGCGGAGACTCAAGTTACGAGCAGTACTTC
CASSQGGDSSYEQYF
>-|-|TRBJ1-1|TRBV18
TGTGCCAGCTCACCCGAGTTTGACACTGAAGCTTTCTTT
CASSPEFDTEAFF
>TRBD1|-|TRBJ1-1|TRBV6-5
TGTGCCAGCAGTAGGACAGGGGTCACTGAAGCTTTCTTT
CASSRTGVTEAFF
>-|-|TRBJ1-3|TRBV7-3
TGTGCCAGCAGCTTAATGGCAGTTGGAAACACCATATATTTT
CASSLMAVGNTIYF
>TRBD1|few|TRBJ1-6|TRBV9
TGTGCCAGCAGGGGGACAGGCCTTAATTCACCCCTCCACTTT
CASRGTGLNSPLHF
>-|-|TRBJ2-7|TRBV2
TGTGCCAGCAGTCGGCAGAGGGGGACCTACGAGCAGTACTTC
CASSRQRGTYEQYF
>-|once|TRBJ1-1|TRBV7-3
TGTGCCAGCAGCCAAACTAGGGACACTGAAGCTTTCTTT
CASSQTRDTEAFF
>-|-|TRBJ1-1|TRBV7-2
TGTGCCAGCAGCTTAGTTGGCCGCCAGAACACTGAAGCTTTCTTT
CASSLVGRQNTEAFF
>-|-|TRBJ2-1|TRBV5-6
TGTGCCAGCAGCTTGCGGGAGAAAAACTGGGCTGAGCAGTTCTTC
CASSLREKNWAEQFF
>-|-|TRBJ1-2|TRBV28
TGTGCCAGCAGTTCCGACAGCCTCTATGGCTACACCTTC
CASSSDSLYGYTF
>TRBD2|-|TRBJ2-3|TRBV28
TGTGCCAGCAGCCTGCTAGCGGGGGGTAGCACAGATACGCAGTATTTT
CASSLLAGGSTDTQYF
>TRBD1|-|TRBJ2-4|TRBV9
TGTGCCAGCAGCGGAGGGACAGGGATAAACATTCAGTACTTC
CASSGGTGINIQYF
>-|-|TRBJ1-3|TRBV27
TGTGCCAGCAGACAAACAGGGCAAGGAAACACCATATATTTT
CASRQTGQGNTIYF
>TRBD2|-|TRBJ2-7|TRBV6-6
TGTGCCAGCAGGAATCCTGGGTCTAGCGGGAGGAAAGGGCAGTACTTC
CASRNPGSSGRKGQYF
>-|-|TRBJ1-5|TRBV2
TGTGCCAGCAGTGGTCGGGGGAGCAATCAGCCCCAGCATTTT
CASSGRGSNQPQHF
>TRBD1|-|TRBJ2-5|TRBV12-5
TGTGCTAGTGCCCGGGACAGGGTAGGAGAGACCCAGTACTTC
CASARDRVGETQYF
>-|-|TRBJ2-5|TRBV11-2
TGTGCCAGCAGCTTAGATGGGAGTACTCAAGAGACCCAGTACTTC
CASSLDGSTQETQYF
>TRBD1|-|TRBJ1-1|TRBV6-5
TGTGCCAGCAGCCCCGAGGACAGGGGGTCTGAAGCTTTCTTT
CASSPEDRGSEAFF
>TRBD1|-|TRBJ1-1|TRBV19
TGTGCCAGTAGGAACCTAGGGGGCGCGGGCACTGAAGCTTTCTTT
CASRNLGGAGTEAFF
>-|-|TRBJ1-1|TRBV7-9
TGTGCCAGCAGCTTCCTTGGGGGCCTCAACACTGAAGCTTTCTTT
CASSFLGGLNTEAFF
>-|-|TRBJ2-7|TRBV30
TGTGCCTGGAGTGTAGACAGCTCCTACGAGCAGTACTTC
CAWSVDSSYEQYF
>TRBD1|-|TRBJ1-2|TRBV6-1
TGTGCCAGCAGTGAATATATTGGGACAGGGTCCGCCTTC
CASSEYIGTGSAF
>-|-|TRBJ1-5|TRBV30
TGTGCCTGGAGTGTAGGGGGAGCGGTCAGGAATCAGCCCCAGCATTTT
CAWSVGGAVRNQPQHF
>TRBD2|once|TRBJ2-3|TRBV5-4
TGTGCCAGCAGCTTGGAGGTGGGAGGGACAGATACGCAGTATTTT
CASSLEVGGTDTQYF